These T cell receptor beta chains were read from a single sample in a study of T cell repertoires in cytomegalovirus infection. TCRdb re-derived calls from the reads in MiXCR, one entry per CDR3 protein. This table has 200,000 to 300,000 distinct CDR3 sequences, over 8% appearing once. The sequencing sample was made of PBMCs. The source is a human donor in good health (CMV status not recorded). Some clones in this sample may be carry-over from other donors' samples. CDR3s include the opening cysteine and the closing phenylalanine or tryptophan. D genes are given only for firm matches. Some rows mark clone size as missing; the rest say once, few, many or name a class of expanded clone.

J,D,size,V,DNA,CDR3
TRBJ2-7,TRBD2,many,TRBV7-2,TGTGCCAGCAGCCCTCCGGGACTAGCGGGAGGCTACGAGCAGTACTTC,CASSPPGLAGGYEQYF
TRBJ2-3,-,-,TRBV20-1,TGCAGTGCTTGGGGGGAACAGCCGATTTTAGATACGCAGTATTTT,CSAWGEQPILDTQYF
TRBJ1-5,-,many,TRBV6-1,TGTGCCAGCAGGGCGAGGGTGTTCAGCAATCAGCCCCAGCATTTT,CASRARVFSNQPQHF
TRBJ2-7,-,-,TRBV4-3,TGCGCCAGCAGCCAAGGTTCTTTTGGGTACGAGCAGTACTTC,CASSQGSFGYEQYF
TRBJ2-5,-,many,TRBV7-2,TGTGCCAGCAGCTTAGCAGCGGCCAGCCAAGAGACCCAGTACTTC,CASSLAAASQETQYF
TRBJ1-2,TRBD1,few,TRBV19,TGTGCCAGTAGGAATAGTCGGACAGGGGGCTATGGCTACACCTTC,CASRNSRTGGYGYTF
TRBJ2-4,-,many,TRBV7-2,TGTGCCAGCAGCGTATCACTGGGAATTCAGTACTTC,CASSVSLGIQYF
TRBJ1-5,-,-,TRBV5-1,TGCGCCAGCAGAAGTAGGGGCGAGGGCAATCAGCCCCAGCATTTT,CASRSRGEGNQPQHF
TRBJ2-2,-,few,TRBV4-3,TGCGCCAGCAGCCAAGACATAGGCTTAACCGGGGAGCTGTTTTTT,CASSQDIGLTGELFF
TRBJ2-2,TRBD2,many,TRBV27,TGTGCCAGCAAAATTCGGGGGGACACCGGGGAGCTGTTTTTT,CASKIRGDTGELFF
TRBJ2-4,-,-,TRBV6-2/TRBV6-3,TGTGCCAGCGCTGAAAGGGCGGCCAAAAACATTCAGTACTTC,CASAERAAKNIQYF
TRBJ1-1,-,-,TRBV20-1,TGCAGTGCTAGAGTAGTTCGGGGGAACACTGAAGCTTTCTTT,CSARVVRGNTEAFF
TRBJ2-1,-,many,TRBV7-2,TGTGCCAGCAGCTTCGGGCCCAACAATGAGCAGTTCTTC,CASSFGPNNEQFF
TRBJ1-5,TRBD1,many,TRBV5-6,TGTGCCAGCAGCTTACAGGGGGCAATTCAGCCCCAGCATTTT,CASSLQGAIQPQHF
TRBJ2-3,TRBD1,few,TRBV14,TGTGCCAGCAGCCCAACCCCGGGACAGGGAGAAGATACGCAGTATTTT,CASSPTPGQGEDTQYF
TRBJ2-7,-,many,TRBV7-8,TGTGCCAGCAGCCCGGGAACTCTTTCCTCTACAAAGCAGTACTTC,CASSPGTLSSTKQYF
TRBJ2-7,-,many,TRBV7-2,TGTGCCAGCAGCTTGGGGCCGGGGCCGAACCACGAGCAGTACTTC,CASSLGPGPNHEQYF
TRBJ2-1,TRBD2,many,TRBV7-2,TGTGCCAGCAGCCCGGGACTAGCGGGAGGTTTAAGAAATGAGCAGTTCTTC,CASSPGLAGGLRNEQFF
TRBJ1-2,TRBD1,many,TRBV7-2,TGTGCCAGCAGCTTAGCCGGGCAGGGGGCTAGCGGCTACACCTTC,CASSLAGQGASGYTF
TRBJ1-2,-,-,TRBV4-2,TGTGCCAGCAGCCAAGATTGGGCAGAGGGTTATGGCTACACCTTC,CASSQDWAEGYGYTF
TRBJ1-2,TRBD1,many,TRBV24-1,TGTGCCACCAGTGATCCGACAGGGGGAGGTTATGGCTACACCTTC,CATSDPTGGGYGYTF
TRBJ2-5,-,many,TRBV7-2,TGTGCCAGCAGCTTAGCCGGGAGCGGAGAGACCCAGTACTTC,CASSLAGSGETQYF
TRBJ1-2,-,many,TRBV12-3/TRBV12-4,TGTGCCAGCAGGGGGCTTCTCAACTATGGCTACACCTTC,CASRGLLNYGYTF
TRBJ2-7,-,many,TRBV29-1,TGCAGCGTTGGCTACAGGGATTCGAAGTACTTC,CSVGYRDSKYF
TRBJ2-1,-,many,TRBV4-1,TGCGCCAGCAGCCAAGGACCTTTCGAGGAGCAGTTCTTC,CASSQGPFEEQFF
TRBJ2-6,-,many,TRBV28,TGTGCCAGCAGTTTATACGGCGTAAGCTCTGGGGCCAACGTCCTGACTTTC,CASSLYGVSSGANVLTF
TRBJ1-4,TRBD1,many,TRBV12-3/TRBV12-4,TGTGCCAGCAGTAAAGGACAGGGGGTTTGGAAACTGTTTTTT,CASSKGQGVWKLFF
TRBJ1-2,-,many,TRBV7-2,TGTGCCAGCAGCGACTCCGCTGGTTCGGGCTATGGCTACACCTTC,CASSDSAGSGYGYTF
TRBJ1-1,-,few,TRBV7-2,TGTGCCAGCAGCTTAGGGGGCGGATTTGAAGCTTTCTTT,CASSLGGGFEAFF
TRBJ1-1,TRBD1,few,TRBV19,TGTGCCAGTGGACAGGGGGGGAACACTGAAGCTTTCTTT,CASGQGGNTEAFF
TRBJ1-5,-,many,TRBV7-2,TGTGCCAGCAGCTTAGATCGGGCGAGCAATCAGCCCCAGCATTTT,CASSLDRASNQPQHF
TRBJ1-4,TRBD1,few,TRBV6-6,TGTGCCAGCAGAACCGGGACAGGGCCTCTCCTAGCAACTAATGAAAAACTGTTTTTT,CASRTGTGPLLATNEKLFF
TRBJ2-3,-,many,TRBV15,TGTGCCACCAGCAGACTAGGGACCCAAGATACGCAGTATTTT,CATSRLGTQDTQYF
TRBJ2-2,-,-,TRBV7-9,TGTGCCAGCAGCTTCCTTCAGGGCGGGAACACCGGGGAGCTGTTTTTT,CASSFLQGGNTGELFF
TRBJ2-1,-,-,TRBV30,TGTGCCTGGAGCTGGACTGGTTACAATGAGCAGTTCTTC,CAWSWTGYNEQFF
TRBJ2-2,TRBD2,few,TRBV4-3,TGCGCCAGCAGCAGACTAGCGGGAGCCGGGGAGCTGTTTTTT,CASSRLAGAGELFF
TRBJ1-2,TRBD1,many,TRBV7-2,TGTGCCAGCAGCTTAGGGGACAGGGTAAATGGCTACACCTTC,CASSLGDRVNGYTF
TRBJ1-1,-,many,TRBV7-2,TGTGCCAGCAGCTTAGATACGGGAATGAACACTGAAGCTTTCTTT,CASSLDTGMNTEAFF
TRBJ1-2,-,many,TRBV7-2,TGTGCCAGCAGCATCCCGGGGGGTTATGGCTACACCTTC,CASSIPGGYGYTF
TRBJ2-5,TRBD1,many,TRBV7-9,TGTGCCAGCAGCCCCACGCCGGGACAGGGTTTGGAGACCCAGTACTTC,CASSPTPGQGLETQYF
TRBJ1-1,TRBD1,many,TRBV7-3,TGTGCCAGCAGCCAAACAGGGGCCGGGTACACTGAAGCTTTCTTT,CASSQTGAGYTEAFF
TRBJ2-5,-,many,TRBV2,TGTGCCAGCAGTGGAATGGGAGGCATGGAACAAGAGACCCAGTACTTC,CASSGMGGMEQETQYF
TRBJ1-5,-,-,TRBV5-8,TGTGCCAGCAGCTTGGCGGGGGTCAGGAATCAGCCCCAGCATTTT,CASSLAGVRNQPQHF
TRBJ2-2,TRBD2,many,TRBV11-2,TGTGCCAGCAGCTCCCAGGCCGGGGCGGGAGCGACCGGGGAGCTGTTTTTT,CASSSQAGAGATGELFF
TRBJ2-1,TRBD2,many,TRBV12-3/TRBV12-4,TGTGCCAGCAGTCCCGCGGGGACTAGAGGGCGGGAGCAGTTCTTC,CASSPAGTRGREQFF
TRBJ2-7,TRBD2,few,TRBV20-1,TGCAGTGCTAGGACCCTCACTAGCGGGAGTCCCTACGAGCAGTACTTC,CSARTLTSGSPYEQYF
TRBJ2-3,TRBD2,many,TRBV29-1,TGCAGCGTTGTGAGCGGGGGCACAGATACGCAGTATTTT,CSVVSGGTDTQYF
TRBJ2-2,TRBD1,many,TRBV7-6,TGTGCCAGCAGCAACACAGGGGTGACCGGGGAGCTGTTTTTT,CASSNTGVTGELFF